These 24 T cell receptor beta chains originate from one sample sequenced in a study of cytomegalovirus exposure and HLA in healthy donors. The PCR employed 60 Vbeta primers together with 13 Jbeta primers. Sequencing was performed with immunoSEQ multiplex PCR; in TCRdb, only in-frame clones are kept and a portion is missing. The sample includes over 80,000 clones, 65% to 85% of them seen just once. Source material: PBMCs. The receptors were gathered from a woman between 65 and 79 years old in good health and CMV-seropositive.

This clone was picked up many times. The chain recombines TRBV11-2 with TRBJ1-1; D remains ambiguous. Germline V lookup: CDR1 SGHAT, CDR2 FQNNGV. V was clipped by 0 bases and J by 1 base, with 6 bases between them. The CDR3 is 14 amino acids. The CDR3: CASSLDPKNTEAFF. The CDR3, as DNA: TGTGCCAGCAGCTTAGATCCCAAGAACACTGAAGCTTTCTTT.

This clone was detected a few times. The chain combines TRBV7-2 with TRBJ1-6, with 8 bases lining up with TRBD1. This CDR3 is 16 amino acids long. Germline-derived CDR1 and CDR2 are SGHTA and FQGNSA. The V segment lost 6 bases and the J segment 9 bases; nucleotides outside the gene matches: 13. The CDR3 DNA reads TGTGCCAGCAGGGGGACAGGCGCCGTTGGGAGTTCACCCCTCCACTTT. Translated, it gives CASRGTGAVGSSPLHF.

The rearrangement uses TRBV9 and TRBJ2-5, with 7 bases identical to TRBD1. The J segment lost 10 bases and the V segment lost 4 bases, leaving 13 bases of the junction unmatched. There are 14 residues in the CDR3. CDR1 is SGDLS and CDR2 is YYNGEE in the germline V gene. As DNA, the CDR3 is TGTGCCAGCAGCACCGGGACAGAATACATTGACCAGTACTTC. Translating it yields CASSTGTEYIDQYF.

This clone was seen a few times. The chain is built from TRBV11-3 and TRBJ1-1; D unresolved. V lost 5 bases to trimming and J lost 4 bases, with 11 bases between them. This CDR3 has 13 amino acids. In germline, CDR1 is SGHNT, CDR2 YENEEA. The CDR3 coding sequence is TGTGCCAGCAGCCATCGGGGTACCACTGAAGCTTTCTTT. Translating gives CASSHRGTTEAFF.

This CDR3 is CASSLPRTGELYEQYF. The DNA of the CDR3 is TGCGCCAGCAGCCTGCCTAGGACAGGGGAACTCTACGAGCAGTACTTC. V is TRBV4-1 and J is TRBJ2-7; 9 positions match TRBD1. The CDR3 length is 16 residues. CDR1 is MGHRA and CDR2 is YSYEKL in the germline V gene. V lost 4 bases, J lost 3 bases, and 10 bases stayed unmatched.

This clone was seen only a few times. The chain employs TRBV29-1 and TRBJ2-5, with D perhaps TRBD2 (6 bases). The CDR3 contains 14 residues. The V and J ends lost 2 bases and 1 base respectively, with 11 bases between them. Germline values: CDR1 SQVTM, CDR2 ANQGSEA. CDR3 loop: CSVERSGGQETQYF. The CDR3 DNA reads TGCAGCGTTGAACGGTCCGGGGGCCAAGAGACCCAGTACTTC.

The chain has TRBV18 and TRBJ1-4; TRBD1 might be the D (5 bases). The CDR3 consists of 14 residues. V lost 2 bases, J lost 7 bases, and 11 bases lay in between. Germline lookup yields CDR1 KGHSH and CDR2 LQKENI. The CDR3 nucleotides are TGTGCCAGCTCACCAGAACCGCAGGGTGAAAAACTGTTTTTT. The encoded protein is CASSPEPQGEKLFF.

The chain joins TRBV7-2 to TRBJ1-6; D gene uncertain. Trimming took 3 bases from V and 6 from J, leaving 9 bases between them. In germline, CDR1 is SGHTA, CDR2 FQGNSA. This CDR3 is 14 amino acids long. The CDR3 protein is CASSFTPGNSPLHF. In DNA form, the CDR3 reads TGTGCCAGCAGCTTTACCCCGGGTAATTCACCCCTCCACTTT.

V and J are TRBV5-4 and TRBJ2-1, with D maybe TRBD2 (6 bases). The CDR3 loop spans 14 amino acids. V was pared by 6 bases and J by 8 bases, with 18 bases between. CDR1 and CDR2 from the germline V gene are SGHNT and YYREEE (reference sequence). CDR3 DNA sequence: TGTGCCAGCATCCATCTTGGCGGGGTCGATGAGCAGTTCTTC. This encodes CASIHLGGVDEQFF.

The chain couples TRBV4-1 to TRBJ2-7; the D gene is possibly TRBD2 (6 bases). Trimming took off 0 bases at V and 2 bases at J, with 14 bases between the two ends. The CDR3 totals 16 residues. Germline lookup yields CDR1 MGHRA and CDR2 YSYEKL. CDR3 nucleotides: TGCGCCAGCAGCCAAGAGGGCCAGCGGGCCGCCTACGAGCAGTACTTC. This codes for CASSQEGQRAAYEQYF.

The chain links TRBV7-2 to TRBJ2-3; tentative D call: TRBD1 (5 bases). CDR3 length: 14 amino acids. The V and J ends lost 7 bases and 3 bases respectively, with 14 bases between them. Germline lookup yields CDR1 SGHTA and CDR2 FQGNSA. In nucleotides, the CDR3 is TGTGCCAGCACCCAAGTCAGGGCGACAGATACGCAGTATTTT. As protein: CASTQVRATDTQYF.

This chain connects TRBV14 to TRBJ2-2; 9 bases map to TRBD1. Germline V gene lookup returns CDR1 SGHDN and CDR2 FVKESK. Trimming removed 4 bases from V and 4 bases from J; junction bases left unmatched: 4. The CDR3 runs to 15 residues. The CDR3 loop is CASSPGTGFTGELFF. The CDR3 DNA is TGTGCCAGCAGCCCCGGGACAGGGTTCACCGGGGAGCTGTTTTTT.

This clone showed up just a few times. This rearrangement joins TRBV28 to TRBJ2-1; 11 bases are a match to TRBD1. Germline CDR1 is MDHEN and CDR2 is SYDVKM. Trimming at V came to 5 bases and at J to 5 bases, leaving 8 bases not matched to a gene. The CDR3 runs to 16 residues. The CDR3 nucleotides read TGTGCCAGCAGTGGACGGACAGGGGGCAAGAACAATGAGCAGTTCTTC. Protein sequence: CASSGRTGGKNNEQFF. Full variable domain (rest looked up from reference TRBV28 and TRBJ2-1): DVKVTQSSRYLVKRTGEKVFLECVQDMDHENMFWYRQDPGLGLRLIYFSYDVKMKEKGDIPEGYSVSREKKERFSLILESASTNQTSMYLCASSGRTGGKNNEQFFGPGTRLTVL.

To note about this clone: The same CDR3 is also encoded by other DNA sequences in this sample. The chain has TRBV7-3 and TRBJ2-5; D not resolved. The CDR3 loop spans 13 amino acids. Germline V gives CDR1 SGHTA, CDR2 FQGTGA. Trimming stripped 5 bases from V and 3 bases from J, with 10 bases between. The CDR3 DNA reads TGTGCCAGCAGCCTATGGGCAGAAGAGACCCAGTACTTC. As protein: CASSLWAEETQYF.

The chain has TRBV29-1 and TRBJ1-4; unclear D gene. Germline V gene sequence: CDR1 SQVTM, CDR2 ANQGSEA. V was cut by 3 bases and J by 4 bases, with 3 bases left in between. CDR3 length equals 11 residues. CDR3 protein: CSVERNEKLFF. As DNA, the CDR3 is TGCAGCGTTGAGCGTAATGAAAAACTGTTTTTT.

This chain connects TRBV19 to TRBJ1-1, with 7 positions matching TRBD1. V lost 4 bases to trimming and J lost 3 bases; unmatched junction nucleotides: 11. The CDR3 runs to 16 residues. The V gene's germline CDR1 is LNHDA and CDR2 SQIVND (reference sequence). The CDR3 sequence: CASSTAGGLRDTEAFF. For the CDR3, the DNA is TGTGCCAGTAGTACAGCAGGGGGGTTGAGGGACACTGAAGCTTTCTTT.

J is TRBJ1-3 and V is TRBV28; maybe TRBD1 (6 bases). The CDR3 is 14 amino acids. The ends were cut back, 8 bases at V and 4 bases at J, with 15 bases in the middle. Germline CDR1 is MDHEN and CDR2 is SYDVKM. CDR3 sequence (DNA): TGTGCCAGCGAGAAGGCAGGGGCCGGAAACACCATATATTTT. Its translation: CASEKAGAGNTIYF.

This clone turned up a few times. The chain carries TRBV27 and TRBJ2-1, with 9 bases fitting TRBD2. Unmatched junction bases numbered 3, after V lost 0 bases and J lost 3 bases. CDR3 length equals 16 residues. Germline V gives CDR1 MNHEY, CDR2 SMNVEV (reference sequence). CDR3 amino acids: CASSLSPTSGYNEQFF. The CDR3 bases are TGTGCCAGCAGTTTATCGCCGACTAGCGGCTACAATGAGCAGTTCTTC.

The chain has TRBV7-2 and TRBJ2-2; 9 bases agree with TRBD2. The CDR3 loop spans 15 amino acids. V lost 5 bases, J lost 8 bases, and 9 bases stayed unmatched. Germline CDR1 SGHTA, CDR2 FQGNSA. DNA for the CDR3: TGTGCCAGCAGCAAGGCGGGGACTAGCATGGGGGAGCTGTTTTTT. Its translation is CASSKAGTSMGELFF.

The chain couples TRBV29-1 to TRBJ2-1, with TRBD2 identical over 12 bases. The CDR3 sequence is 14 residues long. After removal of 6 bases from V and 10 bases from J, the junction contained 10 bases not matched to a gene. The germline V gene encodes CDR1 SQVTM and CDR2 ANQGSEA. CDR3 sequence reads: CSVGLSGTSGEQFF. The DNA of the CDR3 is TGCAGCGTGGGGCTATCCGGGACTAGCGGGGAGCAGTTCTTC.

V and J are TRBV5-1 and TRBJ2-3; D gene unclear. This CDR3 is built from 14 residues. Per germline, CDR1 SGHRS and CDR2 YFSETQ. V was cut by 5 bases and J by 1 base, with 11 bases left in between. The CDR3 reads CASRPLSGTDTQYF. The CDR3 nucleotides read TGCGCCAGCAGGCCGCTCTCAGGCACAGATACGCAGTATTTT.

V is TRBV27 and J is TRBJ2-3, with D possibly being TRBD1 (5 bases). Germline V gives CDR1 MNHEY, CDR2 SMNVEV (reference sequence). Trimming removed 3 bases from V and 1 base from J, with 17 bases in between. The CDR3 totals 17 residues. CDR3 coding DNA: TGTGCCAGCAGTTTGAATAGTGTCCAAGGGGGCACAGATACGCAGTATTTT. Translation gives CASSLNSVQGGTDTQYF.

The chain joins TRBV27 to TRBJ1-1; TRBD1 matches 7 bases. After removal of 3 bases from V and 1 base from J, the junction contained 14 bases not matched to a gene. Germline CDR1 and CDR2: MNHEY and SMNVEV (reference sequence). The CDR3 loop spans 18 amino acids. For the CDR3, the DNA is TGTGCCAGCAGTTTCGATAAGGGGGCCGGGGGGGGGAACACTGAAGCTTTCTTT. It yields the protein CASSFDKGAGGGNTEAFF.

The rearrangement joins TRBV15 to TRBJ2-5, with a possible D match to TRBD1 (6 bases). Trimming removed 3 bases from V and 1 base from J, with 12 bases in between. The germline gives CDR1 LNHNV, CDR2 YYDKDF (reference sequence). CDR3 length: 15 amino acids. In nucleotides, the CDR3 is TGTGCCACCAGCAGGCAAAAGGACAGCCAAGAGACCCAGTACTTC. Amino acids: CATSRQKDSQETQYF.